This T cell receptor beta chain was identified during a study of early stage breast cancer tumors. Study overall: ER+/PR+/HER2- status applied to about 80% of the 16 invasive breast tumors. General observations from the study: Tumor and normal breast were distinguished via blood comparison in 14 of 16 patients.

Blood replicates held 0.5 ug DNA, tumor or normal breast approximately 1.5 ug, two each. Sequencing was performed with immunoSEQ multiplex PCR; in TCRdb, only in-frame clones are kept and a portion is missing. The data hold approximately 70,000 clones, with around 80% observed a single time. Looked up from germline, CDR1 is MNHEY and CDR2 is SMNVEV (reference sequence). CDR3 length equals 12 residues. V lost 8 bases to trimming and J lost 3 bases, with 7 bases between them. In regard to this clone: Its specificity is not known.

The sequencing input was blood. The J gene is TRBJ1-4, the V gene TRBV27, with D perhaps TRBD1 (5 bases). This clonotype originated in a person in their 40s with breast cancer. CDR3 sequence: CASQTANEKLFF. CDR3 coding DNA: TGTGCCAGCCAGACAGCTAATGAAAAACTGTTTTTT.